Below, 32 T cell receptor beta chains from the same sample are listed, as sequenced in a study of Graves' ophthalmopathy and Graves' hyperthyroidism. For repertoire sequencing, the TCR beta CDR3 regions were amplified from RNA transcripts. In the first round, RT-PCR was carried out with HTBI primers, and a multiplex PCR formed the second round. TCRdb reprocessed the multiplex PCR reads via MiXCR and lists one record per CDR3 protein. This table holds about 620,000 distinct CDR3 sequences, about 20% found once. The sample was peripheral blood. The receptor set was obtained from a woman aged 18-29 years with stable Graves' hyperthyroidism. Some clones in this sample may be carry-over from other donors' samples.

About this clonotype: A read error may explain this, as a much larger clone is one base away. The CDR3 coding sequence is TGCGGTGCTAGAGTAGGGTCCGGTAACACTGAAGCTTTCTTT. Translated: CGARVGSGNTEAFF. The V gene is TRBV20-1, the J gene TRBJ1-1; no clear D gene. The germline gives CDR1 DFQATT, CDR2 SNEGSKA (reference sequence). The CDR3 covers 14 residues.

This clonotype was counted only a few times. The rearrangement joins TRBV12-3 or TRBV12-4 to TRBJ1-6; TRBD1 aligns across 8 bases. The CDR3 sequence is 16 residues long. The junction had 7 bases not matched to a gene; V was cut back by 3 bases and J by 6 bases. CDR3 DNA sequence: TGTGCCAGCAGTTTTAGGGCAGGGGGCGGTAATTCACCCCTCCACTTT. Its protein product is CASSFRAGGGNSPLHF.

The chain recombines TRBV27 with TRBJ1-2; D unclear. Per the germline V gene, CDR1 is MNHEY and CDR2 is SMNVEV (reference sequence). V was trimmed by 5 bases and J by 8 bases, leaving 21 bases between them. The CDR3 is 15 amino acids. CDR3 sequence: CASSATQRKTVGYTF. In DNA, the CDR3 is TGTGCCAGCAGTGCAACCCAAAGGAAAACTGTGGGCTACACCTTC.

This clonotype showed up many times. The chain has TRBV12-3 or TRBV12-4 and TRBJ1-3, with D tentatively TRBD1 (6 bases). V lost 4 bases and J 0 bases, leaving 7 bases between the germline ends. The CDR3 is 14 residues long. Written as DNA, the CDR3 is TGTGCCAGCAGTTCGACAGGCTCTGGAAACACCATATATTTT. Its protein is CASSSTGSGNTIYF.

This clonotype was counted at least ten times. This rearrangement joins TRBV11-3 to TRBJ2-5, with 8 bases matching TRBD1. Germline lookup yields CDR1 SGHNT and CDR2 YENEEA. With 5 bases clipped from V and 5 bases from J, the junction kept 10 bases outside the gene matches. This CDR3 is built from 15 residues. CDR3 region: CASSPGGQGGETQYF. CDR3 in DNA: TGTGCCAGCAGCCCCGGTGGACAGGGCGGGGAGACCCAGTACTTC.

This clonotype was found a few times. The chain joins TRBV6-1 to TRBJ2-7, with 8 bases matching TRBD1. The CDR3 runs to 15 residues. Germline CDR1 reads MNHNS; CDR2 reads SASEGT. V lost 6 bases and J lost 2; bases outside the gene matches: 9. The CDR3 nucleotides read TGTGCCAGCAGGGACCCCGGGACAGGAGCCTACGAGCAGTACTTC. Protein: CASRDPGTGAYEQYF.

This clonotype has ten or more counts. This rearrangement joins TRBV20-1 to TRBJ2-6; tentatively, D is TRBD1 (6 bases). This CDR3 has 16 residues. Trimming removed 3 bases from V and 0 bases from J, with 12 bases in between. The germline V gene encodes CDR1 DFQATT and CDR2 SNEGSKA (reference sequence). The CDR3: CSARADSPSGANVLTF. As DNA, the CDR3 is TGCAGTGCTAGGGCGGACAGCCCCTCTGGGGCCAACGTCCTGACTTTC.

The CDR3 DNA sequence: TGTGCCAGCAGTAGACAGGTGAAGGCTTTCTTT. It encodes CASSRQVKAFF. The chain has TRBV6-1 and TRBJ1-1; possible D gene TRBD1, 6 bases. CDR3 length: 11 amino acids. CDR1 and CDR2 from the germline V gene are MNHNS and SASEGT. V dropped 5 bases and J dropped 11 bases, with 12 bases sitting between them.

The count of this clonotype is one. This rearrangement joins TRBV6-1 to TRBJ1-1; 9 bases are a match to TRBD1. CDR1 MNHNS and CDR2 SASEGT come from the germline V gene. With V trimmed by 6 bases and J by 7 bases, 9 bases remained unmatched. The CDR3 sequence is 14 residues long. CDR3 nucleotide sequence: TGTGCCAGCAGCCAAATACAGGGGGCTGGTGAAGCTTTCTTT. This sequence encodes CASSQIQGAGEAFF.

This clonotype came up a few times. The chain couples TRBV20-1 to TRBJ2-7; 9 bases are shared with TRBD1. The CDR3 has 16 residues. The germline V gene encodes CDR1 DFQATT and CDR2 SNEGSKA (reference sequence). The V gene end was trimmed by 4 bases and the J gene end by 3 bases; junction bases not matched to a gene: 13. In nucleotides, the CDR3 is TGCAGTGCTACGACCCCCTGGGGACAGGGAATCTACGAGCAGTACTTC. As protein: CSATTPWGQGIYEQYF.

This clonotype was counted many times. At one end the junction does not follow the germline gene, possibly because of a read error. The rearrangement links TRBV2 to TRBJ1-1; no reliable D call. The CDR3 runs to 15 residues. Germline loops: CDR1 SNHLY, CDR2 FYNNEI. The CDR3 is CVSSWLGGWRAEAFF. The CDR3 nucleotides are TGTGTCAGCAGTTGGCTAGGAGGGTGGAGGGCTGAAGCTTTCTTT.

The CDR3 DNA reads TGTGCCAGCAGTCGAGGGACGGGGAAAAAAGCTTTCTTT. Its translation is CASSRGTGKKAFF. This rearrangement joins TRBV12-3 or TRBV12-4 to TRBJ1-1, with D possibly TRBD1 on 5 matching bases. The CDR3 is 13 amino acids. V was cut by 5 bases and J by 9 bases, with 16 bases left in between.

This clonotype was seen many times. The chain recombines TRBV20-1 with TRBJ2-4; D not certain. This CDR3 has 15 amino acids. The V end was cut by 0 bases, the J end by 3 bases, with 12 bases between. CDR1 and CDR2 from the germline V gene are DFQATT and SNEGSKA (reference sequence). For the CDR3, the DNA is TGCAGTGCTAGAGATAGACCGGTCCTCAAAAACATTCAGTACTTC. Translated, it gives CSARDRPVLKNIQYF.

This clonotype was counted many times. The rearrangement links TRBV5-1 to TRBJ1-5; maybe TRBD1 (5 bases). Looked up from germline, CDR1 is SGHRS and CDR2 is YFSETQ. This CDR3 comprises 13 residues. The V end was cut by 3 bases, the J end by 7 bases, with 11 bases between. The CDR3 region is CASSSGGGQPQHF. The DNA for the CDR3 is TGCGCCAGCAGCTCCGGGGGAGGGCAGCCCCAGCATTTT.

This clonotype was counted ten times or more. The chain couples TRBV12-3 or TRBV12-4 to TRBJ1-2; D gene ambiguous. V was shortened by 3 bases and J by 7 bases, with 18 bases between the two germline ends. The CDR3 spans 15 residues. CDR3: CASSFSGTTLRGYTF. CDR3 DNA: TGTGCCAGCAGTTTTTCAGGAACGACGTTACGTGGCTACACCTTC.

This clonotype was counted only a few times. The CDR3 here is CASGLTRSNQPQHF. CDR3 bases: TGTGCTAGTGGTTTAACTCGTAGCAATCAGCCCCAGCATTTT. This chain links TRBV12-5 with TRBJ1-5, with no clear D. Germline CDR1 LGHNT, CDR2 FRNRAP. Deletions cut 3 bases from V and 0 bases from J, with 6 bases between. The CDR3 is made up of 14 amino acids.

This clonotype appeared many times. The V gene is TRBV28, the J gene TRBJ2-2, with D perhaps TRBD1 or TRBD2 (8 bases each). CDR1 is MDHEN, CDR2 SYDVKM, per germline. This CDR3 has 14 residues. The germline V and J ends were trimmed by 6 bases and 7 bases, with 15 bases remaining between them. The CDR3 spells CASRISGTGGELFF. The DNA of the CDR3 is TGTGCCAGCAGGATTAGCGGGACAGGCGGGGAGCTGTTTTTT.

This clonotype was observed at least ten times. This chain connects TRBV20-1 to TRBJ1-1; possibly TRBD1 for D (5 bases). Germline CDR1 and CDR2: DFQATT and SNEGSKA (reference sequence). V dropped 3 bases and J dropped 1 base, with 15 bases sitting between them. The CDR3 runs 15 residues. CDR3 loop: CSASRGMGGNTEAFF. For the CDR3, the DNA is TGCAGTGCTAGCAGAGGGATGGGGGGGAACACTGAAGCTTTCTTT.

This clonotype was seen ten or more times. The junction shows a germline mismatch at one end, possibly a read error. The rearrangement links TRBV11-2 to TRBJ1-3; a weak D match, TRBD1 (5 bases). Per germline, CDR1 SGHAT and CDR2 FQNNGV. This CDR3 contains 15 residues. Written as DNA, the CDR3 is TGTGCCAGCAGCCTAGAGGCAGGGTCTGGAAACACCATATATTTT. Protein product: CASSLEAGSGNTIYF.

The chain's CDR3 is CASSEARTGGISGYTF. The CDR3 DNA is TGTGCCAGCAGTGAAGCCCGGACAGGGGGTATAAGTGGCTACACCTTC. The rearrangement joins TRBV2 to TRBJ1-2; 10 bases are a match to TRBD1. The CDR3 runs to 16 residues. The V and J ends lost 0 bases and 7 bases, in that order; junction bases with no gene match: 8. Per the germline V gene, CDR1 is SNHLY and CDR2 is FYNNEI.

This clonotype was seen ten or more times. The rearrangement uses TRBV6-5 and TRBJ1-3; D remains ambiguous. Germline CDR1 MNHEY, CDR2 SVGAGI. The V end lost 8 bases, the J end lost 4 bases, and 9 bases lay between the germline ends. The CDR3 loop spans 12 amino acids. CDR3 in DNA: TGTGCCAGCCGTTTGGGGGGAAACACCATATATTTT. It specifies CASRLGGNTIYF.

This clonotype was seen many times. This chain uses TRBV28 with TRBJ1-4, with a weak D call TRBD1 (5 bases). This CDR3 spans 14 amino acids. CDR1 MDHEN and CDR2 SYDVKM come from the germline V gene. V was cut by 7 bases and J by 8 bases, with 17 bases left in between. CDR3 in DNA: TGTGCCAGCACCGCCGGGACGCCGGGGGAAAAACTGTTTTTT. It is translated as CASTAGTPGEKLFF.

This clonotype has more than one count but fewer than ten. This chain uses TRBV5-1 with TRBJ1-2, with D possibly TRBD1 on 6 matching bases. V gave up 4 bases and J gave up 2 bases, with 15 bases separating them. The CDR3 extends over 15 amino acids. The germline gives CDR1 SGHRS, CDR2 YFSETQ. In DNA, the CDR3 is TGCGCCAGCAGCCTGGTGGGGGCGGAGAACTATGGCTACACCTTC. Translating it yields CASSLVGAENYGYTF.

Many counts were recorded for this clonotype. The V call is TRBV19, the J call TRBJ2-5; D is ambiguous. The V end was cut by 1 base, the J end by 2 bases, with 8 bases between. There are 14 residues in the CDR3. Germline-derived CDR1 and CDR2 are LNHDA and SQIVND (reference sequence). The CDR3 region has the DNA TGTGCCAGTAGTATAGGAGGCGCACAAGAGACCCAGTACTTC. This translates into CASSIGGAQETQYF.

This clonotype has at least ten counts. The V and J genes are TRBV6-5 and TRBJ2-5; the D gene is possibly TRBD2 (6 bases). The germline CDR1 and CDR2 sequences are MNHEY and SVGAGI. The CDR3 loop spans 15 amino acids. Trimming stripped 5 bases from V and 1 base from J, with 14 bases between. The CDR3 here is CASSRGGTPQETQYF. In DNA form, the CDR3 reads TGTGCCAGCAGTCGCGGCGGGACGCCCCAAGAGACCCAGTACTTC.

A remark on this clonotype: The CDR3 carries no conserved terminal phenylalanine or tryptophan, so it likely arises from a read error. The chain employs TRBV6-1 and TRBJ1-2, with D maybe TRBD1 (6 bases). There are 16 residues in the CDR3. Germline V gene data show CDR1 as MNHNS and CDR2 as SASEGT. The CDR3 protein is CASREPPPDRTYGYTL. CDR3 coding DNA: TGTGCCAGCAGAGAACCGCCGCCCGACAGGACCTATGGTTACACCCTC.

This clonotype was recorded at least ten times. This sequence joins TRBV29-1 and TRBJ1-1, with D hard to call. V shed 3 bases and J shed 5 bases, with 16 bases lying between them. Germline V gives CDR1 SQVTM, CDR2 ANQGSEA. CDR3 length: 14 amino acids. The CDR3 DNA sequence: TGCAGCGTTGAGGCAGGCAGTAGGTGGACTGAAGCTTTCTTT. Its protein product is CSVEAGSRWTEAFF.

This clonotype was observed at least ten times. The chain combines TRBV19 with TRBJ1-3; D gene unclear. Per germline, CDR1 LNHDA and CDR2 SQIVND (reference sequence). V was clipped by 11 bases and J by 2 bases, with 16 bases between them. This CDR3 is built from 14 residues. The CDR3 is CAHRRRVAGNTIYF. The CDR3 nucleotides are TGTGCCCACCGCCGGAGGGTGGCTGGAAACACCATATATTTT.

This clonotype was observed many times. The rearrangement links TRBV7-2 to TRBJ1-1, with D possibly being TRBD1 (5 bases). The CDR3 consists of 13 residues. Germline V gives CDR1 SGHTA, CDR2 FQGNSA. Trimming left V 1 base short and J 4 bases short, with 7 bases between. DNA for the CDR3: TGTGCCAGCAGCTTAGAGGGACCCACTGAAGCTTTCTTT. It translates to CASSLEGPTEAFF.

This clonotype occurred many times. The chain employs TRBV28 and TRBJ2-5; D is undetermined. The CDR3 consists of 15 residues. Germline CDR1 reads MDHEN; CDR2 reads SYDVKM. With 3 bases removed from V and 2 bases from J, the gap between germline ends came to 13 bases. In DNA, the CDR3 is TGTGCCAGCAGTTTCAGCAGACCGAGACAAGAGACCCAGTACTTC. This gives the protein CASSFSRPRQETQYF. Filled out from reference TRBV28 and TRBJ2-5, the complete variable domain reads DVKVTQSSRYLVKRTGEKVFLECVQDMDHENMFWYRQDPGLGLRLIYFSYDVKMKEKGDIPEGYSVSREKKERFSLILESASTNQTSMYLCASSFSRPRQETQYFGPGTRLLVL.

This clonotype came up many times. At one end, the junction sequence differs from germline, possibly due to a read error. The chain combines TRBV7-7 with TRBJ2-5; 8 bases agree with TRBD1. Germline CDR1 SSHAT, CDR2 FNYEAQ (reference sequence). This CDR3 spans 15 amino acids. The CDR3: CASSLTTGAQETQYF. The CDR3 region has the DNA TGTGCTAGCAGCCTTACGACAGGGGCCCAAGAGACCCAGTACTTC.

This clonotype has a count of ten or more. The V gene is TRBV9, the J gene TRBJ1-1, with 11 positions matching TRBD1. The CDR3 has 16 residues. The germline CDR1 and CDR2 sequences are SGDLS and YYNGEE. With 4 bases clipped from V and 4 bases from J, the junction kept 9 bases outside the gene matches. The CDR3 DNA sequence: TGTGCCAGCAGCACCCGGACAGGGGGCGCGGGCACTGAAGCTTTCTTT. This translates into CASSTRTGGAGTEAFF.